The text below deals with one T cell receptor beta chain. The antigen is unknown. This entry belongs to a study of T cell responses to AZD1222 COVID-19 vaccine. Sequenced by immunoSEQ multiplex PCR; TCRdb stores in-frame clones only, minus some. Of fewer than 200,000 clones in the sample, 88% were seen once. The study's findings and limits: At baseline, seropositivity was found in only a handful of AZD1222 recipients. There were mostly white British donors and more females than males, and clonal diversity was possibly underestimated. The CD4 TCRs associated with vaccination extended across spike and predominated at 160-218 and 743-854. Nearly half of spike-specific TCRs reportedly target unmutated variant regions.

The sample consisted of peripheral blood, taken 28 days after the second AZD1222 dose. The receptor comes from an adult who received the AZD1222 COVID-19 vaccine.

CDR3 amino acids: CASGSLGGNYEQYF. In DNA, the CDR3 is TGTGCCAGCGGCTCCCTTGGGGGGAACTACGAGCAGTACTTC. The chain employs TRBV28 and TRBJ2-7; D possibly corresponds to TRBD2 (6 bases). Germline V CDR1 and CDR2: MDHEN, SYDVKM. The germline V and J ends were trimmed by 8 bases and 3 bases, with 17 bases remaining between them. The length of the CDR3 is 14 residues.